Following are 29 T cell receptor beta chains from one sample sequenced in a study of T cell responses to AZD1222 COVID-19 vaccine. TCRdb's table, derived via immunoSEQ multiplex PCR, lists solely in-frame clones and lacks some. In the table there are approximately 110,000 clones, more than 75% of which are singletons. The sequences come from peripheral blood, collected on day 0 of AZD1222 vaccination. These TCRs come from an adult in good health.

V is TRBV20-1 and J is TRBJ1-1; D is unclear. The CDR3 extends over 11 amino acids. CDR1 is DFQATT and CDR2 is SNEGSKA in the germline V gene (reference sequence). The V end was cut by 3 bases, the J end by 2 bases, with 4 bases between. CDR3 in amino acids: CSARINTEAFF. CDR3 in DNA: TGCAGTGCTAGGATCAACACTGAAGCTTTCTTT.

This clone has just a few counts. The chain recombines TRBV15 with TRBJ1-2; the D is unclear. Trimming removed 3 bases from V and 1 base from J, with 3 bases in between. This CDR3 comprises 12 residues. Germline loops: CDR1 LNHNV, CDR2 YYDKDF (reference sequence). The CDR3 reads CATSRDNYGYTF. The CDR3 nucleotides read TGTGCCACCAGCAGGGATAACTATGGCTACACCTTC.

The rearrangement joins TRBV21-1 to TRBJ2-3. TRBV21-1 is shown as a pseudogene. This CDR3 region has 9 residues. CDR3 amino acids: CAGPDTQYF. CDR3 DNA: TGTGCGGGTCCAGATACGCAGTATTTT.

V usage is TRBV6-5 and J usage is TRBJ1-1; D is uncertain. The CDR3 runs 13 residues. V was clipped by 6 bases and J by 1 base, with 9 bases between them. CDR1 MNHEY and CDR2 SVGAGI come from the germline V gene. The DNA of the CDR3 is TGTGCCAGCAGCGTTGCAAGGAACACTGAAGCTTTCTTT. Translation gives CASSVARNTEAFF.

V usage is TRBV7-3 and J usage is TRBJ2-2; 9 bases align to TRBD1. Trimming at V came to 2 bases and at J to 1 base, leaving 2 bases not matched to a gene. This CDR3 has 16 residues. CDR1 and CDR2 (germline): SGHTA, FQGTGA. The CDR3 loop reads CASSLGGQGNTGELFF. The CDR3 DNA follows: TGTGCCAGCAGCTTAGGGGGACAGGGGAACACCGGGGAGCTGTTTTTT.

The chain carries TRBV11-2 and TRBJ1-1; D not resolved. Germline V gene lookup returns CDR1 SGHAT and CDR2 FQNNGV. This CDR3 comprises 12 residues. Trimming pared 1 base from V and 8 bases from J, leaving 8 bases between. The CDR3 coding sequence is TGTGCCAGCAGCTTAGTGAATGGGGAAGCTTTCTTT. It is translated as CASSLVNGEAFF. The full variable domain, its missing parts supplied by reference TRBV11-2 and TRBJ1-1, is EAGVAQSPRYKIIEKRQSVAFWCNPISGHATLYWYQQILGQGPKLLIQFQNNGVVDDSQLPKDRFSAERLKGVDSTLKIQPAKLEDSAVYLCASSLVNGEAFFGQGTRLTVV.

The rearrangement uses TRBV11-2 and TRBJ1-1; no definite D call. Germline V gene lookup returns CDR1 SGHAT and CDR2 FQNNGV. V lost 4 bases and J 0 bases, leaving 12 bases between the germline ends. The CDR3 sequence is 15 residues long. The CDR3 region is CASSSGVLMNTEAFF. The CDR3 region has the DNA TGTGCCAGCAGCTCCGGGGTACTCATGAACACTGAAGCTTTCTTT. The full variable domain, with the rest looked up from reference TRBV11-2 and TRBJ1-1, is EAGVAQSPRYKIIEKRQSVAFWCNPISGHATLYWYQQILGQGPKLLIQFQNNGVVDDSQLPKDRFSAERLKGVDSTLKIQPAKLEDSAVYLCASSSGVLMNTEAFFGQGTRLTVV.

This clone turned up a few times. CDR3 sequence (DNA): TGCGCCAGCAGTCTGACGGGCCCGCAGACCGGGGAGCTGTTTTTT. Protein: CASSLTGPQTGELFF. The chain has TRBV5-1 and TRBJ2-2; D remains ambiguous. This CDR3 contains 15 residues. Germline V gene lookup returns CDR1 SGHRS and CDR2 YFSETQ. V was shortened by 5 bases and J by 5 bases, with 16 bases between the two germline ends.

This chain links TRBV4-3 with TRBJ2-7; 10 bases match TRBD1. This CDR3 has 15 residues. In germline, CDR1 is LGHNA, CDR2 YSLEER. The V and J ends lost 0 bases and 7 bases, in that order; junction bases with no gene match: 6. Written as DNA, the CDR3 is TGCGCCAGCAGCCAAGAAGGGACAGGGGCAGGGGAGCAGTACTTC. This translates into CASSQEGTGAGEQYF.

The chain recombines TRBV2 with TRBJ1-1, with D unresolved. Germline V gene data show CDR1 as SNHLY and CDR2 as FYNNEI. This CDR3 has 12 amino acids. Trimming cost V 5 bases and J 5 bases, with 9 bases left between them. As DNA, the CDR3 is TGTGCCAGCAGTTCCTCGGGGACTGAAGCTTTCTTT. Encoded protein: CASSSSGTEAFF.

The chain links TRBV15 to TRBJ1-6, with no clear D. V shed 2 bases and J shed 8 bases, with 7 bases lying between them. Germline V gene sequence: CDR1 LNHNV, CDR2 YYDKDF (reference sequence). This CDR3 has 13 residues. The CDR3, as DNA: TGTGCCACCAGCAGACAGAGGGATTCACCCCTCCACTTT. Protein: CATSRQRDSPLHF.

The chain recombines TRBV6-1 with TRBJ2-5; 8 bases are shared with TRBD2. The germline V gene has CDR1 MNHNS and CDR2 SASEGT. This CDR3 is built from 14 residues. The ends lost 8 bases at V and 4 bases at J; junction bases unmatched: 9. The CDR3 loop reads CASRFGGEGETQYF. The CDR3 nucleotides are TGTGCCAGCCGTTTCGGGGGGGAAGGAGAGACCCAGTACTTC.

The rearrangement links TRBV18 to TRBJ1-4; 7 nucleotides align to TRBD1. V was pared by 5 bases and J by 6 bases, with 6 bases of the junction left unmatched. The germline gives CDR1 KGHSH, CDR2 LQKENI. This CDR3 is 14 amino acids long. The CDR3 loop is CASSARGFDEKLFF. In nucleotides, the CDR3 is TGTGCCAGCTCAGCCAGGGGGTTTGATGAAAAACTGTTTTTT.

The genes are TRBV19 and TRBJ1-1; 8 nucleotides align to TRBD1. Trimming removed 10 bases from V and 6 bases from J; junction bases left unmatched: 10. This CDR3 spans 13 amino acids. In germline, CDR1 is LNHDA, CDR2 SQIVND (reference sequence). CDR3 region: CATQNRGAAEAFF. CDR3 sequence (DNA): TGTGCCACACAGAACAGGGGGGCCGCTGAAGCTTTCTTT.

A single count supports this clone. J is TRBJ1-5 and V is TRBV5-6; no firm D call. The CDR3 is 13 amino acids. Germline V lookup: CDR1 SGHDT, CDR2 YYEEEE. V was pared by 0 bases and J by 7 bases, with 8 bases between. The CDR3: CASSLVGFQPQHF. The CDR3, as DNA: TGTGCCAGCAGCTTGGTAGGGTTCCAGCCCCAGCATTTT.

The J gene is TRBJ1-2, the V gene TRBV28; the D gene is possibly TRBD1 (5 bases). Deletions cut 4 bases from V and 4 bases from J, with 13 bases between. This CDR3 comprises 14 residues. The V gene's germline CDR1 is MDHEN and CDR2 SYDVKM. DNA for the CDR3: TGTGCCAGCAGTTCGTCGACAGTAGCCTATGGCTACACCTTC. Translated, it gives CASSSSTVAYGYTF.

The V gene is TRBV25-1, the J gene TRBJ2-3, with 8 bases identical to TRBD2. The germline CDR1 and CDR2 sequences are MGHDK and SYGVNS. The J segment lost 5 bases and the V segment lost 3 bases, leaving 10 bases of the junction unmatched. This CDR3 has 16 residues. Here the CDR3 DNA reads TGTGCCAGCAGTGAGGGACTAGTGGACCGGGTAGATACGCAGTATTTT. Residues: CASSEGLVDRVDTQYF.

Of note for this clone: A junction end diverges from the germline sequence, so it may reflect a read error. The J gene is TRBJ2-7, the V gene TRBV7-7, with a possible D match to TRBD2 (6 bases). CDR3 length equals 14 residues. CDR1 and CDR2 (germline): SSHAT, FNYEAQ (reference sequence). The CDR3 DNA sequence: TGTGCTAGCAGCCGGGGGACGGCCGACTACGAGCAGTACTTC. Translated: CASSRGTADYEQYF.

V usage is TRBV5-1 and J usage is TRBJ1-3; 10 bases map to TRBD1. The CDR3 has 19 residues. The germline V gene encodes CDR1 SGHRS and CDR2 YFSETQ. J was trimmed by 0 bases and V by 4 bases; bases with no gene match: 13. CDR3 loop: CASSARTGGTTTSGNTIYF. DNA for the CDR3: TGCGCCAGCAGCGCGAGGACAGGGGGTACGACTACCTCTGGAAACACCATATATTTT.

The V and J genes are TRBV7-9 and TRBJ2-7; unclear D gene. Trimming stripped 1 base from V and 1 base from J, with 8 bases between. CDR1 is SEHNR, CDR2 FQNEAQ, per germline (reference sequence). CDR3 length: 14 residues. In nucleotides, the CDR3 is TGTGCCAGCAGCTTAGGGCAGGTATCCTACGAGCAGTACTTC. This codes for CASSLGQVSYEQYF. Full variable domain (rest looked up from reference TRBV7-9 and TRBJ2-7): DTGVSQNPRHKITKRGQNVTFRCDPISEHNRLYWYRQTLGQGPEFLTYFQNEAQLEKSRLLSDRFSAERPKGSFSTLEIQRTEQGDSAMYLCASSLGQVSYEQYFGPGTRLTVT.

The chain couples TRBV4-2 to TRBJ2-7; D is perhaps TRBD1 (6 bases). Trimming shortened V by 3 bases and J by 2 bases, and 17 bases separated the two germline ends. The CDR3 is made up of 16 amino acids. CDR1 and CDR2 from the germline V gene are LGHNA and YNFKEQ. CDR3 sequence: CASSQTGPSNPYEQYF. CDR3 bases: TGTGCCAGCAGCCAGACAGGACCCAGCAATCCCTACGAGCAGTACTTC.

The genes are TRBV12-5 and TRBJ1-6; TRBD1 might be the D (5 bases). Per the germline V gene, CDR1 is LGHNT and CDR2 is FRNRAP. V was cut by 6 bases and J by 8 bases, with 8 bases left in between. The CDR3 runs to 12 residues. DNA for the CDR3: TGTGCTAGTGGCATCAGGGATTCACCCCTCCACTTT. Residues: CASGIRDSPLHF.

The chain links TRBV4-2 to TRBJ2-1; D may be TRBD1 or TRBD2 (5 bases each). V dropped 0 bases and J dropped 9 bases, with 12 bases sitting between them. CDR1 and CDR2 from the germline V gene are LGHNA and YNFKEQ. This CDR3 contains 14 residues. The CDR3 here is CASSQDRRGGEQFF. DNA of the CDR3: TGTGCCAGCAGCCAAGATAGGCGTGGGGGTGAGCAGTTCTTC.

The chain employs TRBV4-3 and TRBJ2-5, with D maybe TRBD2 (5 bases). Germline CDR1 reads LGHNA; CDR2 reads YSLEER. The germline V and J ends were trimmed by 0 bases and 5 bases, with 10 bases remaining between them. This CDR3 has 14 residues. CDR3 sequence reads: CASSQDRRRETQYF. The DNA for the CDR3 is TGCGCCAGCAGCCAAGATCGGAGGAGGGAGACCCAGTACTTC.

The chain joins TRBV25-1 to TRBJ1-2, with D possibly matching TRBD1 (6 bases). Between the trimmed V and J ends, which lost 4 bases and 7 bases, there was a span of 7 bases. The CDR3 is made up of 11 amino acids. Germline V CDR1 and CDR2: MGHDK, SYGVNS. CDR3 region: CASSAGVGYTF. CDR3 coding DNA: TGTGCCAGCAGTGCAGGGGTTGGCTACACCTTC.

This sequence joins TRBV7-9 and TRBJ2-3, with D possibly matching TRBD2 (5 bases). The germline V gene encodes CDR1 SEHNR and CDR2 FQNEAQ (reference sequence). CDR3 size: 14 residues. V was cut by 1 base and J by 4 bases, with 9 bases left in between. CDR3 protein: CASSLGRSADTQYF. CDR3 bases: TGTGCCAGCAGCTTAGGGAGGAGCGCAGATACGCAGTATTTT.

This clone has a single count. The chain has TRBV27 and TRBJ1-4, with 7 bases aligning to TRBD1. The J segment lost 4 bases and the V segment lost 2 bases, leaving 4 bases of the junction unmatched. From germline, CDR1 is MNHEY and CDR2 SMNVEV (reference sequence). The length of the CDR3 is 15 residues. The CDR3 spells CASSLKGQNNEKLFF. The CDR3 nucleotides read TGTGCCAGCAGTTTAAAGGGACAGAATAATGAAAAACTGTTTTTT.

The chain is built from TRBV6-2 or TRBV6-3 and TRBJ1-5; the D gene is possibly TRBD1 (5 bases). Looked up from germline, CDR1 is MNHEY and CDR2 is SVGEGT. This CDR3 comprises 16 residues. V was cut by 5 bases and J by 7 bases, with 21 bases left in between. The CDR3 protein is CASSNPGPGDRQPQHF. In DNA form, the CDR3 reads TGTGCCAGCAGTAATCCGGGTCCGGGGGACCGGCAGCCCCAGCATTTT.

The chain is built from TRBV27 and TRBJ1-1; D possibly corresponds to TRBD1 (5 bases). The V gene lost 6 bases and the J gene lost 6 bases, with 20 bases spanning the gap. The CDR3 covers 15 residues. Germline V CDR1 and CDR2: MNHEY, SMNVEV (reference sequence). CDR3 nucleotide sequence: TGTGCCAGCAGACCTGGCGGGCCCCGGGGCGCTGAAGCTTTCTTT. This gives the protein CASRPGGPRGAEAFF.